The clone carrying this T cell receptor beta chain was recorded at least ten times. TCRdb called the PCR reads again in MiXCR, with one record for every CDR3 protein. The repertoire includes roughly 40,000 distinct CDR3 sequences, approximately 25% of them detected once, and around 0.89% sits in the top ten. These data are taken from a study of molecular identifiers for immune sequencing clone quantification. J gave up 3 bases and V 4 bases, and 9 bases lay outside the gene matches. The CDR3 has 15 residues. Germline CDR1 SNHLY, CDR2 FYNNEI. This rearrangement joins TRBV2 to TRBJ2-7; 7 positions agree with TRBD2. The sequenced sample was naive CD8+ T cells from blood, with Jurkat cell RNA spiked in. Subset indicated: FACS-sorted CD8+CD4-CCR7+CD45RA+ naive T cells. This clonotype was sampled from a human donor in good health. Some libraries in this study had Jurkat cell RNA spiked in. For the CDR3, the DNA is TGTGCCAGCAGTGCCGTCGCGGGAGTGGGCTACGAGCAGTACTTC. Amino acid sequence: CASSAVAGVGYEQYF.